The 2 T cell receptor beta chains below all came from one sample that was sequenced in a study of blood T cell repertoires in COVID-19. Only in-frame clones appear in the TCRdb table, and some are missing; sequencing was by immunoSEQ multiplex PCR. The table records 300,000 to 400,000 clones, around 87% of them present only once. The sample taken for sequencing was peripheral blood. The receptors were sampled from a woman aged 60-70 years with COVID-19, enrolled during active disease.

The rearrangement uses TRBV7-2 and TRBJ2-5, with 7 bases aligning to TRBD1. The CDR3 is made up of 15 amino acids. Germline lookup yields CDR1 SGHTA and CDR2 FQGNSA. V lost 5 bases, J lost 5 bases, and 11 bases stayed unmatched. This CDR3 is CASSPETGIGETQYF. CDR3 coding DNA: TGTGCCAGCAGCCCAGAGACAGGGATCGGCGAGACCCAGTACTTC.

The CDR3 protein is CASSILGRGRDQPQHF. CDR3 DNA: TGTGCCAGTAGTATCTTGGGCAGGGGTCGAGATCAGCCCCAGCATTTT. The chain recombines TRBV19 with TRBJ1-5; D possibly corresponds to TRBD1 (6 bases). V was cut by 3 bases and J by 5 bases, with 17 bases left in between. Germline V lookup: CDR1 LNHDA, CDR2 SQIVND (reference sequence). This CDR3 contains 16 residues.